The 15 T cell receptor beta chains given below trace back to one sample, sequenced in a study of cytomegalovirus exposure and HLA in healthy donors. It was with 60 Vbeta and 13 Jbeta primers that the PCR ran. Assay: immunoSEQ multiplex PCR; the TCRdb copy retains only in-frame clones and omits some. The table has around 110,000 clones, about four fifths seen once. Sequencing was done on a sample of PBMCs. The receptors originated from a man aged 45-65 years in good health and CMV-seronegative.

This clone has more than one count but fewer than ten. The chain combines TRBV5-1 with TRBJ2-2; D might be TRBD1 (6 bases). Trimming took off 4 bases at V and 0 bases at J, with 13 bases between the two ends. The CDR3 spans 16 residues. Germline assignment: CDR1 SGHRS and CDR2 YFSETQ. CDR3 in DNA: TGCGCCAGCAGCACCAAACCAGGGGCGAACACCGGGGAGCTGTTTTTT. It is translated as CASSTKPGANTGELFF.

The rearrangement links TRBV4-2 to TRBJ2-3; 9 bases match TRBD2. There are 15 residues in the CDR3. Germline V gene lookup returns CDR1 LGHNA and CDR2 YNFKEQ. After removal of 0 bases from V and 4 bases from J, the junction contained 2 bases not matched to a gene. CDR3 protein: CASSQDAGGPDTQYF. The CDR3 region has the DNA TGTGCCAGCAGCCAAGATGCGGGGGGGCCAGATACGCAGTATTTT.

The rearrangement links TRBV25-1 to TRBJ2-3; the match to TRBD2 covers 11 bases. The CDR3 sequence is 15 residues long. Germline loops: CDR1 MGHDK, CDR2 SYGVNS. The junction had 9 bases not matched to a gene; V was cut back by 6 bases and J by 7 bases. The CDR3 sequence: CASSQFSGGANTQYF. The CDR3 DNA is TGTGCCAGCAGCCAATTTAGCGGGGGGGCGAATACGCAGTATTTT. The complete variable domain, with remaining parts taken from reference TRBV25-1 and TRBJ2-3, reads EADIYQTPRYLVIGTGKKITLECSQTMGHDKMYWYQQDPGMELHLIHYSYGVNSTEKGDLSSESTVSRIRTEHFPLTLESARPSHTSQYLCASSQFSGGANTQYFGPGTRLTVL.

This rearrangement joins TRBV19 to TRBJ1-2, with D possibly matching TRBD1 (6 bases). V was pared by 6 bases and J by 4 bases, with 12 bases between. The CDR3 spans 13 residues. The germline V gene encodes CDR1 LNHDA and CDR2 SQIVND (reference sequence). The CDR3 loop is CASSRQGLYGYTF. In DNA form, the CDR3 reads TGTGCCAGTAGCCGTCAGGGGCTCTATGGCTACACCTTC.

V usage is TRBV4-1 and J usage is TRBJ1-2, with TRBD1 matching 8 bases. The CDR3 length is 17 residues. The germline gives CDR1 MGHRA, CDR2 YSYEKL. V gave up 0 bases and J gave up 3 bases; unmatched junction bases: 9. The CDR3 sequence is CASSQDRGQGADYGYTF. In DNA, the CDR3 is TGCGCCAGCAGCCAAGATCGAGGGCAGGGGGCGGACTATGGCTACACCTTC.

The chain employs TRBV5-8 and TRBJ1-5, with D perhaps matching TRBD1 (5 bases). V gave up 1 base and J gave up 0 bases, with 8 bases separating them. CDR1 is SGHTS and CDR2 is YDEGEE in the germline V gene. CDR3 length: 15 amino acids. DNA for the CDR3: TGTGCCAGCAGCTTGCGGGGGTATAGCAATCAGCCCCAGCATTTT. Encoded protein: CASSLRGYSNQPQHF.

The rearrangement joins TRBV28 to TRBJ1-1; no clear D gene. CDR1 and CDR2 (germline): MDHEN, SYDVKM. The CDR3 length is 14 residues. V shed 5 bases and J shed 1 base, with 11 bases lying between them. The CDR3 DNA sequence: TGTGCCAGCAGTATAAGAGCTGAGAACACTGAAGCTTTCTTT. As protein: CASSIRAENTEAFF. Full variable domain (rest looked up from reference TRBV28 and TRBJ1-1): DVKVTQSSRYLVKRTGEKVFLECVQDMDHENMFWYRQDPGLGLRLIYFSYDVKMKEKGDIPEGYSVSREKKERFSLILESASTNQTSMYLCASSIRAENTEAFFGQGTRLTVV.

The chain uses TRBV7-8 and TRBJ2-1; maybe TRBD2 (5 bases). CDR1 SGHVS and CDR2 FQNEAQ come from the germline V gene. The CDR3 is 13 residues long. V was shortened by 0 bases and J by 6 bases, with 6 bases between the two germline ends. The DNA for the CDR3 is TGTGCCAGCAGCTTAGCGAGGGTCAATGAGCAGTTCTTC. Protein: CASSLARVNEQFF.

DNA for the CDR3: TGTGCCAGTAGGTTAGGGGGCCTGAACACTGAAGCTTTCTTT. Protein sequence: CASRLGGLNTEAFF. V gene TRBV19 combines with J gene TRBJ1-1, with 7 bases matching TRBD1. CDR1 LNHDA and CDR2 SQIVND come from the germline V gene (reference sequence). The CDR3 spans 14 residues. Germline trimming cut 6 bases from V and 0 bases from J; bases unmatched to any gene: 4.

The chain carries TRBV6-4 and TRBJ2-1; 7 bases agree with TRBD2. Germline CDR1 reads MRHNA; CDR2 reads SNTAGT. The CDR3 extends over 13 amino acids. The junction had 4 bases not matched to a gene; V was cut back by 2 bases and J by 9 bases. CDR3 nucleotide sequence: TGTGCCAGCAGTGACCGGGGGGTAGGTGAGCAGTTCTTC. Translated: CASSDRGVGEQFF.

The V call is TRBV5-1, the J call TRBJ2-3; TRBD2 might be the D (5 bases). V lost 4 bases and J 3 bases, leaving 12 bases between the germline ends. This CDR3 contains 14 residues. CDR1 and CDR2 from the germline V gene are SGHRS and YFSETQ. As DNA, the CDR3 is TGCGCCAGCAGCCTCCGGGATAAAACAGATACGCAGTATTTT. It translates to CASSLRDKTDTQYF.

The chain links TRBV18 to TRBJ1-2, with 9 nucleotides matching TRBD1. Germline V gene data show CDR1 as KGHSH and CDR2 as LQKENI. After removal of 3 bases from V and 8 bases from J, the junction contained 4 bases not matched to a gene. The CDR3 covers 13 residues. CDR3 region: CASSPGTGTGYTF. The DNA for the CDR3 is TGTGCCAGCTCACCTGGGACAGGGACGGGCTACACCTTC.

This chain joins TRBV2 and TRBJ2-2, with TRBD2 matching 8 bases. The CDR3 covers 16 residues. Germline assignment: CDR1 SNHLY and CDR2 FYNNEI. The V gene end was trimmed by 5 bases and the J gene end by 6 bases; junction bases not matched to a gene: 11. DNA for the CDR3: TGTGCCAGCAGTCCCCCGGGGGTAGCGGGGTCCGGGGAGCTGTTTTTT. It codes for CASSPPGVAGSGELFF.

The chain employs TRBV7-9 and TRBJ2-5; maybe TRBD1 (6 bases). Deletions cut 0 bases from V and 4 bases from J, with 9 bases between. From germline, CDR1 is SEHNR and CDR2 FQNEAQ (reference sequence). The CDR3 is 14 amino acids. The CDR3 DNA follows: TGTGCCAGCAGCTTAGCACAGGGCGGAGAGACCCAGTACTTC. Translating gives CASSLAQGGETQYF.

The V and J genes are TRBV5-4 and TRBJ1-5; no clear D gene. CDR3 size: 14 residues. The V gene's germline CDR1 is SGHNT and CDR2 YYREEE (reference sequence). The ends were cut back, 1 base at V and 5 bases at J, with 10 bases in the middle. CDR3 residues: CASSLNPGDQPQHF. In DNA form, the CDR3 reads TGTGCCAGCAGCTTGAATCCGGGAGATCAGCCCCAGCATTTT.